This entry concerns a single T cell receptor beta chain. No cognate antigen has been identified for it. Within one base of it there is no much larger clone, and no base qualities were kept. TCRdb lists the instrument as Illumina NovaSeq 6000. TCRalpha and TCRbeta cDNA libraries were constructed by 5'RACE with constant-segment primers, with sample barcodes and unique molecular identifiers being introduced. RNA was extracted from every sample with Trizol reagent. The libraries were amplified in two PCR steps, and the second step added a second sample barcode and Illumina TruSeq adapters. Sequencing of libraries was performed on an Illumina NovaSeq with 2 x 150 bp paired-end reads. Per the authors' processing: Reads were demultiplexed and collapsed into UMI-guided consensus sequences with migec v1.2.7. Using mixcr v2.1.11, UMI consensuses were aligned to TRA and TRB V and J templates and then assembled into clonotypes. A clonotype was counted as expanded or contracted only if both edgeR and NoisET called the change significant, with noise models trained on biological replicates. For edgeR calls, the cutoffs were a false discovery rate-adjusted p below 0.01 and a log2 fold-change threshold of 1. PCA with hierarchical clustering of max-normalized trajectories of the 1000 most abundant clonotypes was used as exploratory dynamics analysis. The CD4 or CD8 phenotype of responding clones was assigned using the separately sequenced CD4+ and CD8+ repertoires. In-frame beta chains were kept once TCRdb had trimmed the public reads at Q25 with fastp and called clones with MiXCR. Entries are consolidated by CDR3 protein sequence, retaining the most common genes and DNA. The V and J calls reflect TCRdb's pipeline rather than the authors' work. The sample yields around 310,000 distinct CDR3 sequences; more than 20% were counted once. Of the sample, around 20% falls within the top ten clones.

PBMCs were isolated by Ficoll-Paque density gradient centrifugation. These data come from a study of T-cell memory formation after mild COVID-19 (dated by TCRdb to the early 2020s). About the investigation overall: TCR sequence clusters from the two donors were largely donor specific. In a couple of donors, T-cell clones that expanded and contracted after mild COVID-19 were tracked by sequencing TCRalpha and TCRbeta repertoires over time. The cohort comprised two young, previously healthy adult volunteers, one female and one male. The research as a whole found: Clones contracting from day 15 to 85 had balanced CD4/CD8 phenotypes, while a second wave expanding from day 15 to 37 was biased towards CD4+. Only a couple of mild cases were covered in the study, and larger cohorts including severe cases with pre-infection samples were considered necessary. Some responding clones were detected in pre-infection memory, suggesting pre-existing cross-reactive memory T cells joined the SARS-CoV-2 response. Contracting CD4+ clones appeared mostly in the CM and EM memory subsets, whereas CD8+ clones were enriched in EMRA. SARS-CoV-2 specificity was not confirmed for the second-wave clones peaking on day 37.

The CDR3 has 15 amino acids, counting the end cysteine and phenylalanine. Here the CDR3 DNA is all that survives: 45 bases in frame from base 1. Sequences LGHNA (CDR1) and YSLEER (CDR2) are obtained from the germline V gene. V is clipped by 4 bases and J by 7 bases, and the sequence between their germline boundaries is 14 bases long. Sample: PBMCs or a T cell subset sorted from them (not recorded which). The rearrangement combines TRBV4-3 with TRBJ1-6; matching of 5 bases hints at TRBD1 as the D gene. The sequence was obtained from a man aged 18 to 30 who had mild COVID-19 (a few samples of this study predate the infection). The sample titles of this study are shuffled in the database, so cell type and time point are left out; the donor was told from shared clones. CDR3 protein: CASSPGGGVNSPLHF. The sequenced DNA: TGCGCCAGCAGCCCCGGTGGGGGTGTGAATTCACCCCTCCACTTT.